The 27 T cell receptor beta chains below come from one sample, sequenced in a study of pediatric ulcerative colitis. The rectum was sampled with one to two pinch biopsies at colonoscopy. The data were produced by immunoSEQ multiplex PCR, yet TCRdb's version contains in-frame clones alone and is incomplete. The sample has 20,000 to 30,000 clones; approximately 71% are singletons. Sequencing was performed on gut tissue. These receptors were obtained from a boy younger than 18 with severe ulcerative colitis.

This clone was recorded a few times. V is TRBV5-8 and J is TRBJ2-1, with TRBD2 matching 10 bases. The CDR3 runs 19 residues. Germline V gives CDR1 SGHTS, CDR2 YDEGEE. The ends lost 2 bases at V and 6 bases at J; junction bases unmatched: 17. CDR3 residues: CASSFLLAGLRTTGNEQFF. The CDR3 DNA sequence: TGTGCCAGCAGCTTTCTACTAGCGGGATTGAGAACTACGGGCAATGAGCAGTTCTTC. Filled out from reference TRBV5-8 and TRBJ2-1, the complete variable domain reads EAGVTQSPTHLIKTRGQQATLRCSPISGHTSVYWYQQALGLGLQFLLWYDEGEERNRGNFPPRFSGRQFPNYSSELNVNALELEDSALYLCASSFLLAGLRTTGNEQFFGPGTRLTVL.

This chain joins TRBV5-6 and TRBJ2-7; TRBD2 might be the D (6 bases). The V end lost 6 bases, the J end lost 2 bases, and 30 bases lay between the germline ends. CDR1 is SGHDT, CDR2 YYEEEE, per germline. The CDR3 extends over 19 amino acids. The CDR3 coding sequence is TGTGCCAGCAAGGGGCTGGCTTCGGCTAGGGCTAGCGTTCCCTACGAGCAGTACTTC. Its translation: CASKGLASARASVPYEQYF.

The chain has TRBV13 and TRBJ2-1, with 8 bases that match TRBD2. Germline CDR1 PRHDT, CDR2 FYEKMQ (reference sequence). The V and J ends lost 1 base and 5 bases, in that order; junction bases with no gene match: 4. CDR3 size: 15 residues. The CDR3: CASSLDGRGDNEQFF. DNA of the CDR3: TGTGCCAGCAGCTTAGACGGGAGGGGGGACAATGAGCAGTTCTTC.

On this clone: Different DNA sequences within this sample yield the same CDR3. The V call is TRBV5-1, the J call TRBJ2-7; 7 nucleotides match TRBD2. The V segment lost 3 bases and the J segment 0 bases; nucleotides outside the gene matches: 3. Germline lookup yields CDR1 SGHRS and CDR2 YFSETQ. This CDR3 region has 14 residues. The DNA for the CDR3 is TGCGCCAGCAGCTCCACGGGAGGCTCCTACGAGCAGTACTTC. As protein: CASSSTGGSYEQYF.

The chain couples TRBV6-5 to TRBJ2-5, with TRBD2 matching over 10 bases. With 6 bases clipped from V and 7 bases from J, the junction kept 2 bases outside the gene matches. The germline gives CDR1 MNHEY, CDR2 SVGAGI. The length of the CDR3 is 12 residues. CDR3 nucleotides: TGTGCCAGCAGGAGCGGGAGGGGGACCCAGTACTTC. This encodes CASRSGRGTQYF.

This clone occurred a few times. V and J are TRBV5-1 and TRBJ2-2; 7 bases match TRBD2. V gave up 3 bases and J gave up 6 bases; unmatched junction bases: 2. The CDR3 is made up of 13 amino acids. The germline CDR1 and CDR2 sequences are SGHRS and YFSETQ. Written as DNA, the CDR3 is TGCGCCAGCAGCTGGGGAGGGCCCGGGGAGCTGTTTTTT. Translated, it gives CASSWGGPGELFF.

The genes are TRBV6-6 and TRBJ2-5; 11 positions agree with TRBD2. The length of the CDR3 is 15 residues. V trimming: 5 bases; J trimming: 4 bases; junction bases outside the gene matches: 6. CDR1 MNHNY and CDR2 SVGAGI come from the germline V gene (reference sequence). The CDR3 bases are TGTGCCAGCAGTCTAACTAGCGGGAGCGGAGAGACCCAGTACTTC. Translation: CASSLTSGSGETQYF.

The CDR3 reads CASSPHPSNQPQHF. The CDR3 nucleotides are TGTGCCAGCAGCCCCCACCCTAGCAATCAGCCCCAGCATTTT. The chain links TRBV9 to TRBJ1-5, with D uncertain. Between the trimmed V and J ends, which lost 4 bases and 0 bases, there was a span of 8 bases. The CDR3 sequence is 14 residues long. In germline, CDR1 is SGDLS, CDR2 YYNGEE.

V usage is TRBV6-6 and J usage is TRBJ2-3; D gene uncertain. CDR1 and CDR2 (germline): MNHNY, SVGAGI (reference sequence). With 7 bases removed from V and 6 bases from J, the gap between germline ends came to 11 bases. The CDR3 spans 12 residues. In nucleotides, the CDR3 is TGTGCCAGCACCGCAGTGGGGGATACGCAGTATTTT. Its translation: CASTAVGDTQYF.

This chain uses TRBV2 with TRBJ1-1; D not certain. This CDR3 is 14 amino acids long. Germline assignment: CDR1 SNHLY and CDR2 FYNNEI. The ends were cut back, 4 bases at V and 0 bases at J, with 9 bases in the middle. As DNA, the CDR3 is TGTGCCAGCAGTGCTGAGACTCTGAACACTGAAGCTTTCTTT. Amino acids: CASSAETLNTEAFF.

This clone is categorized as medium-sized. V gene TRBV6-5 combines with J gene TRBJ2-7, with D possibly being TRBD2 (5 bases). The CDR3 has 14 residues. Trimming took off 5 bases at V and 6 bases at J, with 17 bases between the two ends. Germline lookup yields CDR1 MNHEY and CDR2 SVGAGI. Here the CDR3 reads CASSLNPAAGEQYF. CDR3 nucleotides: TGTGCCAGCAGTCTCAACCCTGCCGCGGGCGAGCAGTACTTC.

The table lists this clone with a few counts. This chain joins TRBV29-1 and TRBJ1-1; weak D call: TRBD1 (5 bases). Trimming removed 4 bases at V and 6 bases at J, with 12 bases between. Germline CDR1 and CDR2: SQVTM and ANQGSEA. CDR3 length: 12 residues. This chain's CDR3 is CSVVGHSSEAFF. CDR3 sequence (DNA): TGCAGCGTTGTGGGGCACTCCTCTGAAGCTTTCTTT.

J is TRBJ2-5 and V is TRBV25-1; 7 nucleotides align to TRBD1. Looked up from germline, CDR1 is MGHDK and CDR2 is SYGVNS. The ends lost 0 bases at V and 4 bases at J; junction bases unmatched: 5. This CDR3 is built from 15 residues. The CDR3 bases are TGTGCCAGCAGTGAATATAAAGCAGGGGGAGAGACCCAGTACTTC. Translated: CASSEYKAGGETQYF.

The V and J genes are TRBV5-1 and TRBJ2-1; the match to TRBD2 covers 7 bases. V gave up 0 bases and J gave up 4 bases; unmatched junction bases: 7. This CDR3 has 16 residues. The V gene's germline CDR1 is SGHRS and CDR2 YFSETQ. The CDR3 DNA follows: TGCGCCAGCAGCTTGGTACCAGCGGGACGTTACAATGAGCAGTTCTTC. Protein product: CASSLVPAGRYNEQFF.

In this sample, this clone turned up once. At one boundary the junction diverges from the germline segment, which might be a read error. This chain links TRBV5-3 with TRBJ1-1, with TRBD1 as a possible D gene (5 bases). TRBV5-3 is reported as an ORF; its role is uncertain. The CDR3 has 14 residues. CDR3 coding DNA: TGTGCCAGCAGCTTGAGTCGAGGGCCAGGGCCGTCTTTCTTT. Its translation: CASSLSRGPGPSFF.

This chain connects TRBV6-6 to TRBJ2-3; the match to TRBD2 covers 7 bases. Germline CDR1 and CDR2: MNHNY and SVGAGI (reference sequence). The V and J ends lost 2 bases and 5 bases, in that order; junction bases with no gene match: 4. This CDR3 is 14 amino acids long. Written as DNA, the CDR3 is TGTGCCAGCAGTTACAAGTGGGAGGGAGATACGCAGTATTTT. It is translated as CASSYKWEGDTQYF.

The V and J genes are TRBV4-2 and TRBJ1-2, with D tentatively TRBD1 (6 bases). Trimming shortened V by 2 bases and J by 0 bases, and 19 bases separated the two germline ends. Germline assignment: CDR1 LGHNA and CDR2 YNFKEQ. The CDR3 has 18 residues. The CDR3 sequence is CASSQQTPGHEANYGYTF. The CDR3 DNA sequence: TGTGCCAGCAGCCAACAAACACCGGGACACGAAGCTAACTATGGCTACACCTTC.

The chain's CDR3 is CASSVDTGRSHGYTF. CDR3 sequence (DNA): TGTGCCAGCAGTGTTGACACTGGAAGGAGTCATGGCTACACCTTC. This rearrangement joins TRBV25-1 to TRBJ1-2, with D hard to call. CDR1 and CDR2 from the germline V gene are MGHDK and SYGVNS. Trimming stripped 4 bases from V and 6 bases from J, with 18 bases between. This CDR3 is built from 15 residues.

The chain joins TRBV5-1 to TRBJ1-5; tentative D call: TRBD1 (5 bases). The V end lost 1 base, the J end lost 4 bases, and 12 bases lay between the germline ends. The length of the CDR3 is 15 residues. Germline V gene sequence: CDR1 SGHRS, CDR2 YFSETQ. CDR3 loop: CASSLNSGGNQPQHF. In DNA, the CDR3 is TGCGCCAGCAGCTTGAATTCGGGGGGGAATCAGCCCCAGCATTTT. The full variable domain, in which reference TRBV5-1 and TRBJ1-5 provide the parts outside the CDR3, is KAGVTQTPRYLIKTRGQQVTLSCSPISGHRSVSWYQQTPGQGLQFLFEYFSETQRNKGNFPGRFSGRQFSNSRSEMNVSTLELGDSALYLCASSLNSGGNQPQHFGDGTRLSIL.

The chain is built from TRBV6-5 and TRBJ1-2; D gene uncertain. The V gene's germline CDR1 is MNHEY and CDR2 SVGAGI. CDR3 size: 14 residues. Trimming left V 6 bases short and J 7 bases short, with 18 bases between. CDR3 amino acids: CASRPSDGFIGYTF. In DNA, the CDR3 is TGTGCCAGCAGACCGTCTGATGGGTTTATTGGCTACACCTTC.

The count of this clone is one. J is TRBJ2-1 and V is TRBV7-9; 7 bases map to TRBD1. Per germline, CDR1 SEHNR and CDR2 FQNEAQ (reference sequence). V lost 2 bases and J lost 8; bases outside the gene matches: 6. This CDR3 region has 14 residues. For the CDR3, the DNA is TGTGCCAGCAGCTTAACCGCAGGGGGTGATGAGCAGTTCTTC. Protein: CASSLTAGGDEQFF.

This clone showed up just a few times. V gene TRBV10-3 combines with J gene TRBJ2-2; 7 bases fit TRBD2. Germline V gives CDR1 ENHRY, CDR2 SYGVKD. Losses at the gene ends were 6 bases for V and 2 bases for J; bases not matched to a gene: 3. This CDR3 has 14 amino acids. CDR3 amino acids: CAISSSGNTGELFF. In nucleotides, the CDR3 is TGTGCCATCAGCTCTAGCGGCAACACCGGGGAGCTGTTTTTT.

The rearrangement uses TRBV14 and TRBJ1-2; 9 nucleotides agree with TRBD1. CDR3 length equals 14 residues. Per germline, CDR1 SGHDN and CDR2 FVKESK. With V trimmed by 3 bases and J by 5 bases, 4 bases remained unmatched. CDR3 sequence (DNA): TGTGCCAGCAGCCACGGACAGGGGAAATATGGCTACACCTTC. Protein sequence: CASSHGQGKYGYTF.

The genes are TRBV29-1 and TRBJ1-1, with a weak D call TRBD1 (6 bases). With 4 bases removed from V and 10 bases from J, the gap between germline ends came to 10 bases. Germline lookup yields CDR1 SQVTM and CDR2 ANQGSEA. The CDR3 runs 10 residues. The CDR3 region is CSVGEGVAFF. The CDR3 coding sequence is TGCAGCGTTGGAGAGGGGGTAGCTTTCTTT.

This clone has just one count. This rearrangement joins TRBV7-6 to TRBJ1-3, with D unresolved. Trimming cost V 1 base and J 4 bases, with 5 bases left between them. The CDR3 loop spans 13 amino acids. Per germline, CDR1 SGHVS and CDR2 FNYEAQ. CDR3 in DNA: TGTGCCAGCAGCTTAGAAGGGGGAAACACCATATATTTT. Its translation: CASSLEGGNTIYF.

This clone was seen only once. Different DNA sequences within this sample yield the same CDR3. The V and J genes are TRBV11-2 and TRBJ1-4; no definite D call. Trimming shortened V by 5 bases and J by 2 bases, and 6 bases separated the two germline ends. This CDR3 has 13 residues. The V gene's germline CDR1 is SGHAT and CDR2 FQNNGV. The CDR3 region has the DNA TGTGCCAGCAGCCTAAGTACTAATGAAAAACTGTTTTTT. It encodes CASSLSTNEKLFF.

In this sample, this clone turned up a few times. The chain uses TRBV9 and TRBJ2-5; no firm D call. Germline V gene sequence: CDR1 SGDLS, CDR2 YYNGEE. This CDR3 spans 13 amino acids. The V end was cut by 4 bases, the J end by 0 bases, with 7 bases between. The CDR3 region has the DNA TGTGCCAGCAGCCCCCAGAACCAAGAGACCCAGTACTTC. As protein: CASSPQNQETQYF.